The sequence of this TCR beta chain was determined in a study of blood T cells in healthy people across ages. The germline gives CDR1 MDHEN, CDR2 SYDVKM. This CDR3 is built from 15 residues. The V end lost 6 bases, the J end lost 4 bases, and 18 bases lay between the germline ends. Isolation of PBMCs gave at least 6.5 million cells per sample. It was with a sample-barcoded 5' primer and a J-beta primer mix that a second PCR of about 6 to 12 cycles was run. TCRdb reprocessed the 5' RACE reads via MiXCR and lists one record per CDR3 protein. The sample lists 700,000 to 1,000,000 distinct CDR3 sequences, under 45% occurring once.

The sequence was collected from a man aged 55-75 years in good health. V and J are TRBV28 and TRBJ2-5; possible D gene TRBD1, 6 bases. The sequencing input was blood. CDR3 amino acids: CASRPAQGIGETQYF. CDR3 bases: TGTGCCAGCAGGCCAGCACAGGGAATCGGAGAGACCCAGTACTTC.